Listed below are T cell receptor beta chains from one sample, sequenced in a study of cytomegalovirus exposure and HLA in healthy donors. Clones were sequenced by immunoSEQ multiplex PCR, and TCRdb holds only the in-frame ones, with some missing. The repertoire has roughly 100,000 clones, roughly 73% of them found once; the top ten carry over 7.5%. Source material: PBMCs. The origin of the receptors is a woman aged 40 to 55 in good health and CMV-seropositive. Each CDR3 is given with its conserved first and last residue. Each record gives: V gene, J gene, D gene, clone size, CDR3 protein, CDR3 DNA. The D gene is left open where the match is weak. Part of the rows lack a size; the others show once, few, many or a class for expanded clones.

TRBV29-1,TRBJ2-7,NA,NA,CSASSGLSTYEQYF,TGCAGCGCCTCTTCAGGCTTGAGCACCTACGAGCAGTACTTC
TRBV10-3,TRBJ2-1,NA,few,CAISAWRGLSYNEQFF,TGTGCCATCAGTGCGTGGCGCGGCTTATCTTACAATGAGCAGTTCTTC
TRBV28,TRBJ2-1,TRBD1,NA,CASSSSTDRGKWNEQFF,TGTGCCAGCAGTTCGTCCACAGACAGGGGAAAGTGGAATGAGCAGTTCTTC
TRBV5-6,TRBJ1-1,TRBD1,NA,CASSSAQGAWTEAFF,TGTGCCAGCAGCTCGGCCCAGGGGGCTTGGACTGAAGCTTTCTTT
TRBV28,TRBJ2-2,NA,NA,CASSHRVSPNTGELFF,TGTGCCAGCAGTCACAGGGTATCCCCAAACACCGGGGAGCTGTTTTTT
TRBV6-4,TRBJ2-1,NA,NA,CASSDERSRSYNEQFF,TGTGCCAGCAGTGACGAGAGGAGTAGGTCCTACAATGAGCAGTTCTTC
TRBV29-1,TRBJ1-1,NA,NA,CSVQGLEAFF,TGCAGCGTTCAAGGCCTAGAAGCTTTCTTT
TRBV21-1,TRBJ1-2,NA,NA,CASNGQGVGYTF,TGTGCCAGCAATGGGCAGGGGGTTGGCTACACCTTC
TRBV27,TRBJ1-4,NA,NA,CASSLSHLSVYEKLFF,TGTGCCAGCAGTTTATCACACCTCTCTGTGTATGAAAAACTGTTTTTT
TRBV6-5,TRBJ2-1,NA,NA,CANVSAGLNNEQFF,TGTGCCAACGTTTCCGCGGGACTCAACAATGAGCAGTTCTTC
TRBV23-1,TRBJ1-3,TRBD1,NA,CASSQTSTGDSGNTIYF,TGCGCCAGCAGTCAAACCTCCACAGGGGACTCTGGAAACACCATATATTTT
TRBV29-1,TRBJ2-5,NA,NA,CSAIADQETQYF,TGCAGCGCGATAGCGGACCAAGAGACCCAGTACTTC
TRBV27,TRBJ1-5,TRBD1,once,CASSLSGTGFQPQHF,TGTGCCAGCAGTTTATCCGGGACAGGTTTTCAGCCCCAGCATTTT
TRBV7-6,TRBJ1-2,NA,NA,CASSDLPAANYGYTF,TGTGCCAGCAGCGACCTTCCGGCGGCTAACTATGGCTACACCTTC
TRBV20-1,TRBJ1-5,NA,NA,CSARGGGSQHF,TGCAGTGCTAGGGGAGGGGGGTCTCAGCATTTT
TRBV5-4,TRBJ2-7,NA,NA,CASSLAGRGISYEQYF,TGTGCCAGCAGCTTGGCGGGCCGAGGGATCTCCTACGAGCAGTACTTC
TRBV7-2,TRBJ2-3,TRBD2,NA,CASILAGGTDTQYF,TGTGCCAGCATACTAGCGGGAGGGACAGATACGCAGTATTTT
TRBV4-2,TRBJ1-2,TRBD1,NA,CASSQARTGDYGYTF,TGTGCCAGCAGCCAAGCCAGGACAGGGGACTATGGCTACACCTTC
TRBV5-1,TRBJ2-7,NA,few,CASSFSQEYVAYEQYF,TGCGCCAGCAGCTTCTCCCAAGAGTATGTGGCCTACGAGCAGTACTTC
TRBV7-8,TRBJ2-5,NA,NA,CASSSILGALITETQYF,TGTGCCAGCAGCTCGATCCTGGGCGCCCTAATCACGGAGACCCAGTACTTC
TRBV7-8,TRBJ2-3,TRBD2,few,CASSQPGLDFGDTQYF,TGTGCCAGCAGCCAGCCGGGACTAGATTTCGGAGATACGCAGTATTTT
TRBV4-1,TRBJ2-2,TRBD1,NA,CASSRAGGDTGELFF,TGCGCCAGCAGCAGAGCAGGGGGCGACACCGGGGAGCTGTTTTTT
TRBV19,TRBJ2-6,NA,NA,CASTPSGSGANVLTF,TGTGCCAGTACCCCCTCGGGCTCTGGGGCCAACGTCCTGACTTTC